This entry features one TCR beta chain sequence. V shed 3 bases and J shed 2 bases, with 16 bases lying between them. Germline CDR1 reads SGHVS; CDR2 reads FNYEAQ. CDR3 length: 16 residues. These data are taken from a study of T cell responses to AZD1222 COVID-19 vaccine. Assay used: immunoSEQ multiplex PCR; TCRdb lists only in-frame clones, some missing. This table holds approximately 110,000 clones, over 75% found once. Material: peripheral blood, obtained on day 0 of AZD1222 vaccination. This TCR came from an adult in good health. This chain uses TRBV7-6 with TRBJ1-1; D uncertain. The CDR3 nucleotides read TGTGCCAGCAGCTTGACGACCGGCCGCTTAAACACTGAAGCTTTCTTT. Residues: CASSLTTGRLNTEAFF.